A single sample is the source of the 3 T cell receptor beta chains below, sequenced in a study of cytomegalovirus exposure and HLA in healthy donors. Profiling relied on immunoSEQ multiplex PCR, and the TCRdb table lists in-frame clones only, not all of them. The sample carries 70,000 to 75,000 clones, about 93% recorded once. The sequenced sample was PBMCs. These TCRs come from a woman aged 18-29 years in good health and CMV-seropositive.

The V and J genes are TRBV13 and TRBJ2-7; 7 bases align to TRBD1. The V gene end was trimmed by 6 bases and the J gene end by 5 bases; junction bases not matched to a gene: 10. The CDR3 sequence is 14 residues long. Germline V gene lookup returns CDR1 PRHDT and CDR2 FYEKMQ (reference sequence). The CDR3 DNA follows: TGTGCCAGCAGTTTTCACACCACAGGGGACGAGCAGTACTTC. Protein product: CASSFHTTGDEQYF.

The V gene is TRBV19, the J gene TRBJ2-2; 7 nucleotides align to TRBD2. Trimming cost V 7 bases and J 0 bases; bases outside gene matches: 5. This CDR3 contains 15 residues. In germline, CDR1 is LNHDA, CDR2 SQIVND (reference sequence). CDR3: CASIKRDANTGELFF. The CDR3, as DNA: TGTGCCAGTATAAAGCGGGACGCGAACACCGGGGAGCTGTTTTTT.

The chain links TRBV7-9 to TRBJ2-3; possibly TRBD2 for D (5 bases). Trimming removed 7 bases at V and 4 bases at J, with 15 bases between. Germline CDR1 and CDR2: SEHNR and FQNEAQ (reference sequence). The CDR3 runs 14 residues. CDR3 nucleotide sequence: TGTGCCAGCATTAGAGGACTTGCTGCAGATACGCAGTATTTT. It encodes CASIRGLAADTQYF.